These 4 T cell receptor beta chains were sequenced from one sample in a study of blood T cell repertoires in COVID-19. TCRdb keeps only in-frame clones here, not all; method: immunoSEQ multiplex PCR. The sample lists tens of thousands of clones, roughly 88% occurring once. Sequenced sample: peripheral blood. The receptor source for this set is a woman aged 80 or older with COVID-19, enrolled during active disease.

The chain employs TRBV5-6 and TRBJ2-6; D is ambiguous. The CDR3 loop spans 13 amino acids. Per the germline V gene, CDR1 is SGHDT and CDR2 is YYEEEE. V lost 4 bases to trimming and J lost 2 bases, with 4 bases between them. For the CDR3, the DNA is TGTGCCAGCAGCCCTGCTGGGGCCAACGTCCTGACTTTC. Translation: CASSPAGANVLTF.

This clone has only a few counts. The rearrangement uses TRBV3-1 (or the pseudogene TRBV3-2) and TRBJ2-7; D unresolved. V dropped 1 base and J dropped 1 base, with 8 bases sitting between them. Germline V gene lookup returns CDR1 LGHDT and CDR2 YNNKEL (reference sequence). The CDR3 contains 14 residues. CDR3 protein: CASSQGPGSYEQYF. CDR3 DNA: TGTGCCAGCAGCCAAGGTCCCGGGTCCTACGAGCAGTACTTC.

The chain joins TRBV11-2 to TRBJ2-2, with D perhaps TRBD2 (5 bases). From germline, CDR1 is SGHAT and CDR2 FQNNGV. V lost 5 bases to trimming and J lost 5 bases, with 12 bases between them. The CDR3 totals 14 residues. The CDR3 region is CASSPSLWTGELFF. The CDR3 nucleotides read TGTGCCAGCAGCCCTAGCTTATGGACCGGGGAGCTGTTTTTT.

J is TRBJ1-5 and V is TRBV27; D is perhaps TRBD1 (5 bases). This CDR3 spans 16 amino acids. CDR1 is MNHEY and CDR2 is SMNVEV in the germline V gene (reference sequence). V lost 2 bases and J 6 bases, leaving 17 bases between the germline ends. The CDR3 sequence: CASSLPPAAGIQPQHF. The CDR3, as DNA: TGTGCCAGCAGTTTACCCCCGGCGGCAGGGATTCAGCCCCAGCATTTT.